Presented here are 30 T cell receptor beta chains from one specimen sequenced in a study of OX40 agonist ivuxolimab in advanced cancers. Library preparation used the immunoSEQ multiplex PCR assay. TCRdb obtained this table from immuneACCESS and retained in-frame rearrangements with V and J assigned. These tables miss some clones; where compared with another copy, unresolved V genes account for less than half of the shortfall, and the remainder is unexplained. For this sample the table gives about 88,000 clones, of which more than 80% were detected only once. The ten largest clones capture 0.2% to 0.25% of the sample. The material sequenced was CD4+ or CD8+ T cells sorted from blood, taken in a trial of the OX40 agonist ivuxolimab. The receptors derive from an adult with an advanced solid tumor such as melanoma, head and neck, liver or kidney cancer.

This clone appeared a single time. The chain is built from TRBV30 and TRBJ2-2; TRBD2 matches at 12 bases. The CDR3 is made up of 17 amino acids. The germline gives CDR1 GTSNPN, CDR2 SVGIG (reference sequence). V shed 3 bases and J 4 bases; nucleotides not matched to a gene: 9. The CDR3 is CAWRGLAGSGTTGELFF. CDR3 sequence (DNA): TGTGCCTGGAGAGGACTAGCGGGAAGTGGGACCACCGGGGAGCTGTTTTTT.

This chain joins TRBV2 and TRBJ2-7, with TRBD1 as a possible D gene (5 bases). CDR1 and CDR2 (germline): SNHLY, FYNNEI. CDR3 size: 13 residues. The ends were cut back, 1 base at V and 6 bases at J, with 10 bases in the middle. The CDR3, as DNA: TGTGCCAGCAGTGAAGGACAGCTTCGCGAGCAGTACGTC. It translates to CASSEGQLREQYV.

This chain uses TRBV18 with TRBJ2-3; no definite D call. The germline gives CDR1 KGHSH, CDR2 LQKENI. Trimming pared 3 bases from V and 0 bases from J, leaving 10 bases between. The CDR3 runs to 15 residues. The CDR3 spells CASSPPSASTDTQYF. CDR3 nucleotides: TGTGCCAGCTCACCCCCATCGGCGAGCACAGATACGCAGTATTTT.

The gene calls are TRBV2 and TRBJ1-1; 7 nucleotides match TRBD1. Germline loops: CDR1 SNHLY, CDR2 FYNNEI. This CDR3 region has 14 residues. V shed 6 bases, J shed 4 bases, and the junction held 8 bases outside the gene matches. The CDR3 sequence: CASSGQARSTEAFF. CDR3 DNA: TGTGCCAGCAGCGGACAGGCCCGGAGCACTGAAGCTTTCTTT.

This sequence joins TRBV30 and TRBJ1-2; D is ambiguous. The CDR3 is 13 residues long. Deletions cut 1 base from V and 4 bases from J, with 10 bases between. Germline lookup yields CDR1 GTSNPN and CDR2 SVGIG (reference sequence). The CDR3 here is CAWSAQPSYGYTF. DNA for the CDR3: TGTGCCTGGAGTGCGCAGCCTTCCTATGGCTACACCTTC.

This sequence joins TRBV6-5 and TRBJ1-1; the D gene is possibly TRBD1 (6 bases). The germline gives CDR1 MNHEY, CDR2 SVGAGI. The CDR3 spans 15 residues. Trimming left V 7 bases short and J 11 bases short, with 26 bases between. CDR3: CASTVGGLGGLRAFF. The DNA of the CDR3 is TGTGCCAGCACCGTCGGGGGGCTTGGAGGGTTACGTGCTTTCTTT.

The genes are TRBV7-8 and TRBJ2-3; 7 bases are shared with TRBD1. CDR3 size: 16 residues. Germline CDR1 reads SGHVS; CDR2 reads FQNEAQ. Trimming cost V 3 bases and J 0 bases; bases outside gene matches: 6. DNA for the CDR3: TGTGCCAGCAGCTTCGACAGGGTAGGAAGCACAGATACGCAGTATTTT. Translating it yields CASSFDRVGSTDTQYF.

The rearrangement uses TRBV2 and TRBJ2-5; D not resolved. Germline lookup yields CDR1 SNHLY and CDR2 FYNNEI. The CDR3 totals 15 residues. Trimming stripped 2 bases from V and 0 bases from J, with 10 bases between. CDR3 sequence reads: CASSESRSYQETQYF. In DNA form, the CDR3 reads TGTGCCAGCAGTGAAAGCAGGTCGTACCAAGAGACCCAGTACTTC.

The chain is built from TRBV27 and TRBJ1-3, with D unresolved. This CDR3 contains 14 residues. Trimming left V 4 bases short and J 0 bases short, with 7 bases between. CDR1 is MNHEY and CDR2 is SMNVEV in the germline V gene (reference sequence). CDR3 sequence (DNA): TGTGCCAGCAGTTCTACCTTCTCTGGAAACACCATATATTTT. It is translated as CASSSTFSGNTIYF.

The CDR3 reads CASSLEGGVNIQYF. The CDR3 DNA reads TGTGCCAGCAGCTTGGAAGGGGGCGTCAACATTCAGTACTTC. The chain carries TRBV5-4 and TRBJ2-4, with 7 bases identical to TRBD1. The CDR3 has 14 amino acids. In germline, CDR1 is SGHNT, CDR2 YYREEE (reference sequence). V was clipped by 0 bases and J by 7 bases; unmatched bases: 4.

The rearrangement uses TRBV11-3 and TRBJ2-1; D unclear. The CDR3 sequence is 15 residues long. V was cut by 0 bases and J by 0 bases, with 6 bases left in between. Germline values: CDR1 SGHNT, CDR2 YENEEA. CDR3 bases: TGTGCCAGCAGCTTAGATTTTAGCTCCTACAATGAGCAGTTCTTC. It encodes CASSLDFSSYNEQFF.

CDR3 sequence (DNA): TGCGCCAGCAGGGTTTCGGGGACACCTAATCAGCCCCAGCATTTT. It codes for CASRVSGTPNQPQHF. V gene TRBV5-1 combines with J gene TRBJ1-5; a possible D gene is TRBD1 (6 bases). There are 15 residues in the CDR3. The germline V gene has CDR1 SGHRS and CDR2 YFSETQ. The germline V and J ends were trimmed by 5 bases and 4 bases, with 16 bases remaining between them.

The chain links TRBV5-1 to TRBJ2-2, with D unresolved. This CDR3 spans 16 amino acids. Trimming stripped 3 bases from V and 0 bases from J, with 12 bases between. CDR1 is SGHRS and CDR2 is YFSETQ in the germline V gene. DNA of the CDR3: TGCGCCAGCAGCTGGGCGGTGGGCGCGAACACCGGGGAGCTGTTTTTT. This encodes CASSWAVGANTGELFF. Together with reference TRBV5-1 and TRBJ2-2, the CDR3 gives the full variable domain: KAGVTQTPRYLIKTRGQQVTLSCSPISGHRSVSWYQQTPGQGLQFLFEYFSETQRNKGNFPGRFSGRQFSNSRSEMNVSTLELGDSALYLCASSWAVGANTGELFFGEGSRLTVL.

This clone occurred a few times. The chain employs TRBV5-1 and TRBJ1-1, with a weak D call TRBD1 (5 bases). V lost 0 bases and J lost 2, with 8 bases in between. The CDR3 extends over 14 amino acids. The germline V gene has CDR1 SGHRS and CDR2 YFSETQ. The CDR3 spells CASSLVGVNTEAFF. CDR3 sequence (DNA): TGCGCCAGCAGCTTGGTGGGGGTCAACACTGAAGCTTTCTTT. The entire variable domain, with the rest obtained from reference TRBV5-1 and TRBJ1-1, is as follows: KAGVTQTPRYLIKTRGQQVTLSCSPISGHRSVSWYQQTPGQGLQFLFEYFSETQRNKGNFPGRFSGRQFSNSRSEMNVSTLELGDSALYLCASSLVGVNTEAFFGQGTRLTVV.

The J gene is TRBJ2-5, the V gene TRBV30, with D unclear. The CDR3 loop spans 11 amino acids. With 0 bases removed from V and 5 bases from J, the gap between germline ends came to 4 bases. Per germline, CDR1 GTSNPN and CDR2 SVGIG (reference sequence). In DNA, the CDR3 is TGTGCCTGGAGTGTACGTGAGACCCAGTACTTC. It yields the protein CAWSVRETQYF.

V gene TRBV5-5 combines with J gene TRBJ2-1, with D perhaps matching TRBD2 (5 bases). The CDR3 has 19 amino acids. Germline V gene sequence: CDR1 SGHKS, CDR2 YYEKEE (reference sequence). Deletions cut 6 bases from V and 0 bases from J, with 25 bases between. CDR3 in amino acids: CASTKRVVSGTSSYNEQFF. The CDR3 region has the DNA TGTGCCAGCACCAAGAGGGTTGTGAGCGGTACGAGCTCCTACAATGAGCAGTTCTTC.

The V call is TRBV7-8, the J call TRBJ1-1; D possibly corresponds to TRBD1 (5 bases). Looked up from germline, CDR1 is SGHVS and CDR2 is FQNEAQ. V gave up 5 bases and J gave up 5 bases, with 15 bases separating them. The CDR3 has 14 amino acids. DNA of the CDR3: TGTGCCAGCAGCCCTAGAAGAGGGGCGACTGAAGCTTTCTTT. Protein product: CASSPRRGATEAFF.

This clone was seen a single time. In DNA form, the CDR3 reads TGTGCCAGCAGCCCGACAGACCAGAACACCGGGGAGCTGTTTTTT. Translated: CASSPTDQNTGELFF. The V and J genes are TRBV7-3 and TRBJ2-2; weak D call: TRBD1 (5 bases). V was cut by 5 bases and J by 1 base, with 11 bases left in between. The CDR3 length is 15 residues. CDR1 is SGHTA, CDR2 FQGTGA, per germline.

The chain uses TRBV2 and TRBJ1-1, with D tentatively TRBD1 (6 bases). The germline CDR1 and CDR2 sequences are SNHLY and FYNNEI. CDR3 size: 13 residues. V lost 10 bases and J 1 base, leaving 13 bases between the germline ends. This chain's CDR3 is CATLVDRNTEAFF. In DNA, the CDR3 is TGTGCCACCCTCGTGGACAGGAACACTGAAGCTTTCTTT.

This chain links TRBV2 with TRBJ1-1, with 7 bases that match TRBD1. J lost 6 bases, V lost 11 bases, and 9 bases had no gene match. In germline, CDR1 is SNHLY, CDR2 FYNNEI. This CDR3 region has 12 residues. The CDR3 protein is CASKTGPSEAFF. DNA of the CDR3: TGTGCCTCGAAGACAGGGCCCTCTGAAGCTTTCTTT.

The chain uses TRBV6-5 and TRBJ2-3; D remains ambiguous. Per the germline V gene, CDR1 is MNHEY and CDR2 is SVGAGI. V gave up 2 bases and J gave up 0 bases, with 12 bases separating them. There are 16 residues in the CDR3. CDR3 nucleotides: TGTGCCAGCAGTTACACCGGAGCTCGCAGCACAGATACGCAGTATTTT. This codes for CASSYTGARSTDTQYF.

J is TRBJ2-7 and V is TRBV11-3, with TRBD2 matching 11 bases. V trimming: 3 bases; J trimming: 5 bases; junction bases outside the gene matches: 3. Germline CDR1 and CDR2: SGHNT and YENEEA. There are 14 residues in the CDR3. The CDR3 region is CASSFTSGSNEQYF. In DNA, the CDR3 is TGTGCCAGCAGCTTTACTAGCGGGAGCAACGAGCAGTACTTC.

This chain joins TRBV28 and TRBJ1-2; TRBD1 matches 8 bases. V lost 6 bases to trimming and J lost 7 bases; unmatched junction nucleotides: 10. The CDR3 runs to 14 residues. In germline, CDR1 is MDHEN, CDR2 SYDVKM. The CDR3 nucleotides read TGTGCCAGCAGAAGTCCGACAGGGGCCATTGGCTACACCTTC. It translates to CASRSPTGAIGYTF.

The V and J genes are TRBV6-5 and TRBJ2-7, with D perhaps matching TRBD2 (5 bases). The length of the CDR3 is 15 residues. Trimming shortened V by 3 bases and J by 3 bases, and 15 bases separated the two germline ends. The V gene's germline CDR1 is MNHEY and CDR2 SVGAGI. CDR3 DNA: TGTGCCAGCAGTTATCGGGGATCGGAGGTCTACGAGCAGTACTTC. This gives the protein CASSYRGSEVYEQYF.

The chain uses TRBV7-8 and TRBJ1-1; 9 nucleotides match TRBD1. Trimming cost V 5 bases and J 6 bases; bases outside gene matches: 10. Germline lookup yields CDR1 SGHVS and CDR2 FQNEAQ. The CDR3 contains 15 residues. DNA for the CDR3: TGTGCCAGCAGCGGGACCGGGACAGGGCGCCCTGAAGCTTTCTTT. It encodes CASSGTGTGRPEAFF.

J is TRBJ1-1 and V is TRBV6-5, with unresolved D. V gave up 5 bases and J gave up 7 bases, with 11 bases separating them. From germline, CDR1 is MNHEY and CDR2 SVGAGI. The CDR3 is 12 residues long. The CDR3 protein is CASSPGGVEAFF. In DNA, the CDR3 is TGTGCCAGCAGTCCGGGTGGTGTTGAAGCTTTCTTT.

The genes are TRBV27 and TRBJ1-2, with D maybe TRBD1 (6 bases). The CDR3 length is 14 residues. V lost 6 bases, J lost 2 bases, and 13 bases lay in between. Germline CDR1 and CDR2: MNHEY and SMNVEV (reference sequence). In DNA, the CDR3 is TGTGCCAGCAGACTCAGGGGTACCAACTATGGCTACACCTTC. Its translation: CASRLRGTNYGYTF.

To note about this clone: One junction end does not reproduce the germline sequence, and a read error may be involved. The gene calls are TRBV5-4 and TRBJ2-3, with D maybe TRBD2 (5 bases). The CDR3 is 11 residues long. Per germline, CDR1 SGHNT and CDR2 YYREEE (reference sequence). CDR3: CASSAFTRFEF. The CDR3 nucleotides are TGTGCCAGCAGCGCCTTCACTAGATTTGAATTT.

The chain employs TRBV5-6 and TRBJ1-2; a possible D gene is TRBD1 (6 bases). V lost 6 bases and J lost 8, with 20 bases in between. This CDR3 has 14 residues. Germline CDR1 is SGHDT and CDR2 is YYEEEE. CDR3 amino acids: CASTRPGGAQGYTF. CDR3 coding DNA: TGTGCCAGCACCCGGCCTGGGGGGGCGCAAGGCTACACCTTC.

The chain employs TRBV5-1 and TRBJ1-3; 8 bases match TRBD1. Germline V gene lookup returns CDR1 SGHRS and CDR2 YFSETQ. This CDR3 has 14 amino acids. Trimming at V came to 5 bases and at J to 6 bases, leaving 7 bases not matched to a gene. CDR3 DNA sequence: TGCGCCAGCAGTCGACAGGGGTTTGAAAACACCATATATTTT. It specifies CASSRQGFENTIYF.